This TCR beta chain was sequenced for a study of T cell repertoires in cytomegalovirus infection. Study in general: Public TCR beta signatures were indicative of both CMV infection and a matching HLA type.

The sample holds many counts of this clonotype. Its specificity is unknown. Trimming removed 5 bases from V and 10 bases from J, with 24 bases in between. The CDR3 runs 16 residues. TCRdb recomputed calls from the reads with MiXCR, one row per CDR3 protein. The sample contains approximately 730,000 distinct CDR3 sequences, 25% to 35% of which appear only once. This sequence joins TRBV12-3 or TRBV12-4 and TRBJ1-3; D perhaps matches TRBD1 (5 bases). This specimen was cultured CD8+ T cells from PBMCs, taken from culture after CMV antigen stimulation. This clonotype was obtained from a human donor in good health (CMV status not recorded). Some clones in this sample may be carry-over from other donors' samples. The CDR3 nucleotides are TGTGCCAGCAGTACCCCTCAGGGCCGTGCGGGAGGGACCATATATTTT. It yields the protein CASSTPQGRAGGTIYF.